The present entry profiles one TCR beta chain with its context. This entry is derived from a study of cytomegalovirus exposure and HLA in healthy donors. Repertoires were generated with immunoSEQ multiplex PCR, while TCRdb's copy carries only in-frame clones and drops some. The data hold approximately 260,000 clones, with approximately 86% observed a single time. CDR3 size: 13 residues. The germline gives CDR1 SGHRS, CDR2 YFSETQ. V lost 1 base, J lost 12 bases, and 14 bases lay in between. Sample: PBMCs. This TCR derives from a woman between 18 and 30 years old in good health and CMV-seronegative. The rearrangement uses TRBV5-1 and TRBJ2-1; a possible D gene is TRBD2 (5 bases). This CDR3 reads CASSLRGFYGQFF. In DNA, the CDR3 is TGCGCCAGCAGCTTGAGAGGGTTCTACGGGCAGTTCTTC.